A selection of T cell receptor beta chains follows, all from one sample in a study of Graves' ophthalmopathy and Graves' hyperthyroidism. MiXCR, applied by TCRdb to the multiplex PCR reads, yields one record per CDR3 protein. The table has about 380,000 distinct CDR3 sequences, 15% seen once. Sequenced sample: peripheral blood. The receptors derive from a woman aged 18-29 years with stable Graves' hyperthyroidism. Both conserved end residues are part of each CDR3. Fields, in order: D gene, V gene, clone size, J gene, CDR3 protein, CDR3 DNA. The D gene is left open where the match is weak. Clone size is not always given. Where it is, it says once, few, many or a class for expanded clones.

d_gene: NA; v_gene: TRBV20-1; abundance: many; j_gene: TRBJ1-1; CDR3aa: CSASFQLDTEAFF; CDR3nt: TGCAGTGCTTCGTTTCAGTTAGACACTGAAGCTTTCTTT
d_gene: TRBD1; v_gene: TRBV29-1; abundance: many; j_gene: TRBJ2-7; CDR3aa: CSVYGQGTYEQYF; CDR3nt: TGCAGCGTCTACGGACAGGGAACCTACGAGCAGTACTTC
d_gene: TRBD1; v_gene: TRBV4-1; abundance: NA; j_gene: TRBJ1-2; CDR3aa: CAISPRTGLNYGYTF; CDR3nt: TGCGCCATCAGCCCGAGGACAGGACTCAACTATGGCTACACCTTC
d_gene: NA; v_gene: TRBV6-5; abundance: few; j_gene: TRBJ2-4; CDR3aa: CASSHRQPLAKNIQYF; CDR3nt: TGTGCCAGCAGTCATCGACAGCCGCTAGCCAAAAACATTCAGTACTTC
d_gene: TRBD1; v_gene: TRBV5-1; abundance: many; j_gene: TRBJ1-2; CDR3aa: CASSLNSLDRDSYGYTF; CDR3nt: TGCGCCAGCAGCTTGAACTCTCTCGACAGGGACAGCTATGGCTACACCTTC
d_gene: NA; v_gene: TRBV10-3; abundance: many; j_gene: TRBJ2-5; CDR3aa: CAISGGTPGPQETQYF; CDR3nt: TGTGCCATCAGTGGGGGGACTCCGGGACCACAAGAGACCCAGTACTTC
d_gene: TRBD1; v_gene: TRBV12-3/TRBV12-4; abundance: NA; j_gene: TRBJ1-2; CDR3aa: CATRPGQGRVRYYGYTF; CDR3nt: TGTGCCACCCGCCCGGGACAGGGTCGCGTGAGGTACTATGGTTACACCTTC
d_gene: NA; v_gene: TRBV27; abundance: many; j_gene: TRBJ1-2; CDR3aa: CASSLSKSLRVGQGYTF; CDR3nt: TGTGCCAGCAGTTTATCTAAATCGCTACGAGTCGGGCAGGGCTACACCTTC
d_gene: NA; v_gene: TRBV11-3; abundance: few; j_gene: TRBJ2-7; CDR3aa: CASSQAQQDRYEQYF; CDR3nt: TGTGCCAGCAGCCAAGCCCAACAGGACCGCTACGAGCAGTACTTC
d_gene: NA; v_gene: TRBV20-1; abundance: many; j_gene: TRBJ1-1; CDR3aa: CSASGVKTEAFF; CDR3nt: TGCAGTGCTAGCGGGGTAAAGACTGAAGCTTTCTTT
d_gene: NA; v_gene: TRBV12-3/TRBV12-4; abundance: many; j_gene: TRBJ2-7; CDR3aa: CASSRGVGRQYF; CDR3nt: TGTGCCAGCAGCAGGGGTGTGGGAAGGCAGTACTTC
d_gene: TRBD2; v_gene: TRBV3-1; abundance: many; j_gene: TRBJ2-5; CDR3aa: CASSQEHSGGQETQYF; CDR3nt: TGTGCCAGCAGCCAAGAGCATAGCGGGGGCCAAGAGACCCAGTACTTC
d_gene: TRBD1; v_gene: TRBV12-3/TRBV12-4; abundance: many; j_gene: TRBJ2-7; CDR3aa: CASSSVMTGTEQYF; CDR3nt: TGTGCCAGCAGTTCCGTGATGACAGGGACCGAGCAGTACTTC
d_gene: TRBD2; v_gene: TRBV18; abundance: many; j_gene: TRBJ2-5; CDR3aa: CASSPPSGGPKQETQYF; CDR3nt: TGTGCCAGCTCACCGCCTAGCGGGGGGCCGAAACAAGAGACCCAGTACTTC
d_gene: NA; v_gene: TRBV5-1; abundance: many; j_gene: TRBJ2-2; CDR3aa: CASSWRDTNIGELFF; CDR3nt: TGCGCCAGCAGCTGGAGGGACACGAACATCGGGGAGCTGTTTTTT
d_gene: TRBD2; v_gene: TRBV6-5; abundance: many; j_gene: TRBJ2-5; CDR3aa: CASSYRLAGGQETQYF; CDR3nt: TGTGCCAGCAGTTACAGACTAGCGGGGGGTCAAGAGACCCAGTACTTC
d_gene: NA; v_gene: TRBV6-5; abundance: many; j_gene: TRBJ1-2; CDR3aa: CASSYTGRNGYTF; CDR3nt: TGTGCCAGCAGTTACACCGGGAGAAATGGCTACACCTTC
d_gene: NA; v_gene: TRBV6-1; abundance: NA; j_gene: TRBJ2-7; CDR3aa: CATFHYPGYEQYF; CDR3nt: TGTGCCACCTTCCACTATCCCGGGTACGAGCAGTACTTC
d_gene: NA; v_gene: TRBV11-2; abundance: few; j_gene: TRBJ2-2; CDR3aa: CASSRQAGANTGELFF; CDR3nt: TGTGCCAGCAGCCGACAGGCGGGGGCGAACACCGGGGAGCTGTTTTTT
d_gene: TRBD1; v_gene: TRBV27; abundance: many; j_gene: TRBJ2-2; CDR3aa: CASSRQGDTGELFF; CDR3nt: TGTGCCAGCAGCCGACAGGGTGATACCGGGGAGCTGTTTTTT
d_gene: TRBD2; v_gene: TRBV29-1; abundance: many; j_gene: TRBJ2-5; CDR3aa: CSVRTSGGAQETQYF; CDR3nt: TGCAGCGTGAGGACTAGCGGGGGGGCACAAGAGACCCAGTACTTC
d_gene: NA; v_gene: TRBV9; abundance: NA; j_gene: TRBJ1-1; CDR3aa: CASSVGTQSIGTEAFF; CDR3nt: TGTGCCAGCAGCGTCGGGACCCAATCAATCGGGACTGAAGCTTTCTTT
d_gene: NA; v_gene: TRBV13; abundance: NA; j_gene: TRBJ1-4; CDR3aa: CASSFRVANEKLFF; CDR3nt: TGTGCCAGCAGCTTCAGGGTGGCTAATGAAAAACTGTTTTTT
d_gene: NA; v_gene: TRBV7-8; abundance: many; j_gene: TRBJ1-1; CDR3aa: CASSPTRDSLREAFF; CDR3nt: TGTGCCAGCAGCCCGACCAGAGATTCCCTACGTGAAGCTTTCTTT
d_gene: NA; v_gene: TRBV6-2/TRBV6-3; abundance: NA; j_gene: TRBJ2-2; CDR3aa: CASTRSANTGELFF; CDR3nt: TGTGCCAGCACTCGGTCCGCGAACACCGGGGAGCTGTTTTTT
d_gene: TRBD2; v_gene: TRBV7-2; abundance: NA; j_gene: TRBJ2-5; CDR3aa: CASSLSRLAGVETQYF; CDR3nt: TGTGCCAGCAGCTTATCGAGACTAGCGGGAGTGGAGACCCAGTACTTC
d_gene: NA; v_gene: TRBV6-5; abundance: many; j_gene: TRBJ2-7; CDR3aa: CASQGFSYEQYF; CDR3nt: TGTGCCTCACAGGGCTTCTCCTACGAGCAGTACTTC
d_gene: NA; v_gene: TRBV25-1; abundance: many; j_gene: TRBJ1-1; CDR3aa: CASSGTDKAFF; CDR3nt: TGTGCCAGCAGTGGGACAGATAAAGCTTTCTTT
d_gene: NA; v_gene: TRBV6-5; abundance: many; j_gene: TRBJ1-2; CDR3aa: CASSYSSGLSAKGYTF; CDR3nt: TGTGCCAGCAGTTACTCGAGCGGGTTATCTGCAAAGGGCTACACCTTC
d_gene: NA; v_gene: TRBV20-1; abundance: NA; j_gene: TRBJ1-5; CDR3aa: CSARRGGAPQHF; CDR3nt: TGCAGTGCTAGAAGAGGGGGTGCGCCCCAGCATTTT
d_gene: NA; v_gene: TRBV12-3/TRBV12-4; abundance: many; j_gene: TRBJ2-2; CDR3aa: CASRLQGLNTGELFF; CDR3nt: TGTGCCAGCAGACTCCAGGGGCTTAACACCGGGGAGCTGTTTTTT
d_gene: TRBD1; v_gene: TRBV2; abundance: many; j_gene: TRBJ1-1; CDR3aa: CASSVLGQMNTEAFF; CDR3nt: TGTGCCAGCAGCGTTCTGGGACAGATGAACACTGAAGCTTTCTTT
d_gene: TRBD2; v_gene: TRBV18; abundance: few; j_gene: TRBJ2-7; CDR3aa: CASSPNSGRTYEQYF; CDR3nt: TGTGCCAGCTCACCGAATAGCGGGAGAACCTACGAGCAGTACTTC
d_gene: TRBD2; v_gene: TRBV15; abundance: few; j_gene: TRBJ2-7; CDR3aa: CATRLETSGYEQYF; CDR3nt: TGTGCCACCAGGTTGGAAACTAGCGGCTACGAGCAGTACTTC
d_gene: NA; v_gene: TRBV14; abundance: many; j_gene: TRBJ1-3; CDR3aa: CASSPYLGHPSGNTIYF; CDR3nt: TGTGCCAGCAGCCCCTATCTGGGGCATCCCTCTGGAAACACCATATATTTT
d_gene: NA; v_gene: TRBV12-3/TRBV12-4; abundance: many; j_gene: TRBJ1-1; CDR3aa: CASSFQHTEAFF; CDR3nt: TGTGCCAGCAGTTTTCAGCACACTGAAGCTTTCTTT
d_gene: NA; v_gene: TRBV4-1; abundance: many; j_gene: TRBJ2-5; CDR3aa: CASSQPGYQETQYF; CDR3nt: TGCGCCAGCAGCCAGCCAGGCTATCAAGAGACCCAGTACTTC
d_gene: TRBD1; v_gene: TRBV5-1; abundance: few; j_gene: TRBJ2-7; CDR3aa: CASSPGTGLGIYEQYF; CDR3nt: TGCGCCAGCAGCCCCGGGACAGGGTTGGGAATCTACGAGCAGTACTTC